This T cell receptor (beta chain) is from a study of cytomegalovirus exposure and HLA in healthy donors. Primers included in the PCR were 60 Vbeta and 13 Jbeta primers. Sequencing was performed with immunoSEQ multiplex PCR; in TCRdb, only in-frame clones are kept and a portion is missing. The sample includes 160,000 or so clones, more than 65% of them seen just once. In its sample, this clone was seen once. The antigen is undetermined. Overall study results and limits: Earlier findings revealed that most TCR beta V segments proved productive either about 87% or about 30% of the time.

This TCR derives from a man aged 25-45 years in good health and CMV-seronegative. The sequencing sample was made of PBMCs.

Here the CDR3 DNA reads TGCGCCAGCAGCCAAGATAGTAGCAGGGGCCGTGAGCTGTTTTTT. As protein: CASSQDSSRGRELFF. The chain joins TRBV4-1 to TRBJ2-2; D possibly corresponds to TRBD1 (6 bases). The CDR3 runs 15 residues. Germline values: CDR1 MGHRA, CDR2 YSYEKL. Trimming took off 0 bases at V and 11 bases at J, with 16 bases between the two ends.